Listed below are T cell receptor beta chains from one sample, sequenced in a study of shared clonotypes between healthy human individuals. Measured with immunoSEQ multiplex PCR; TCRdb has only the in-frame clones, and not every one. The table shows fewer than 3 million clones, with less than 95% occurring only once. The source material was naive CD4+ T cells from PBMCs. The receptors come from a man younger than 35 in good health. Some clones in this sample may be carry-over from other donors' samples. The CDR3 runs from the conserved cysteine through the conserved F or W. The D gene is left open where the match is weak. Some rows mark clone size as missing; the rest say once, few, many or name a class of expanded clone.

size: -; J: TRBJ2-5; V: TRBV4-2; D: -; CDR3: CASSQDQGREETQYF; DNA: TGTGCCAGCAGCCAAGATCAGGGCAGGGAGGAGACCCAGTACTTC
size: -; J: TRBJ1-2; V: TRBV29-1; D: -; CDR3: CSVDVNYGYTF; DNA: TGCAGCGTTGACGTCAACTATGGCTACACCTTC
size: once; J: TRBJ2-7; V: TRBV18; D: TRBD1; CDR3: CASSPLGQSDEQYF; DNA: TGTGCCAGCTCACCACTGGGACAGTCCGACGAGCAGTACTTC
size: -; J: TRBJ2-5; V: TRBV6-1; D: -; CDR3: CASNSNRVVGETQYF; DNA: TGTGCCAGCAATTCGAACAGGGTGGTTGGGGAGACCCAGTACTTC
size: -; J: TRBJ1-5; V: TRBV5-8; D: -; CDR3: CASSLVQPQHF; DNA: TGTGCCAGCAGCTTGGTGCAGCCCCAGCATTTT
size: -; J: TRBJ2-2; V: TRBV7-3; D: TRBD1; CDR3: CASSLRTGGSTGELFF; DNA: TGTGCCAGCAGCTTACGAACAGGGGGTAGCACCGGGGAGCTGTTTTTT
size: once; J: TRBJ2-7; V: TRBV18; D: TRBD2; CDR3: CASSPLGLAGGTTEQYF; DNA: TGTGCCAGCTCACCCTTGGGACTAGCGGGAGGCACCACCGAGCAGTACTTC
size: -; J: TRBJ2-5; V: TRBV18; D: -; CDR3: CASSLTHQETQYF; DNA: TGTGCCAGCTCACTGACTCACCAAGAGACCCAGTACTTC
size: -; J: TRBJ1-1; V: TRBV5-6; D: TRBD1; CDR3: CASTPRTGANTEAFF; DNA: TGTGCCAGCACCCCGAGGACAGGAGCGAACACTGAAGCTTTCTTT
size: -; J: TRBJ2-5; V: TRBV7-9; D: -; CDR3: CASSPEGWVGQETQYF; DNA: TGTGCCAGCAGCCCAGAGGGGTGGGTGGGCCAAGAGACCCAGTACTTC
size: once; J: TRBJ2-6; V: TRBV10-3; D: -; CDR3: CAISWTDEGSGANVLTF; DNA: TGTGCCATCAGTTGGACAGATGAAGGCTCTGGGGCCAACGTCCTGACTTTC
size: -; J: TRBJ1-5; V: TRBV27; D: -; CDR3: CASRSQGLYSNQPQHF; DNA: TGTGCCAGCAGGTCTCAGGGATTGTATAGCAATCAGCCCCAGCATTTT
size: once; J: TRBJ1-5; V: TRBV6-1; D: -; CDR3: CASSEASANQPQHF; DNA: TGTGCCAGCAGTGAGGCCAGCGCGAATCAGCCCCAGCATTTT
size: once; J: TRBJ2-7; V: TRBV4-2; D: -; CDR3: CASSQRTSYEQYF; DNA: TGTGCCAGCAGCCAGAGGACGTCCTACGAGCAGTACTTC
size: -; J: TRBJ2-3; V: TRBV30; D: TRBD2; CDR3: CAWSVSSGPSTDTQYF; DNA: TGTGCCTGGAGTGTATCTAGCGGCCCTAGCACAGATACGCAGTATTTT
size: -; J: TRBJ2-3; V: TRBV7-2; D: -; CDR3: CASSYGLADTQYF; DNA: TGTGCCAGCAGCTACGGACTGGCAGATACGCAGTATTTT
size: -; J: TRBJ2-7; V: TRBV5-8; D: TRBD1; CDR3: CASSQGTGGAGYF; DNA: TGTGCCAGCAGCCAAGGGACAGGGGGCGCCGGGTACTTC
size: -; J: TRBJ2-3; V: TRBV5-6; D: -; CDR3: CASSLAGRTDTQYF; DNA: TGTGCCAGCAGCTTGGCAGGTAGGACAGATACGCAGTATTTT
size: -; J: TRBJ1-6; V: TRBV7-2; D: -; CDR3: CASSLADFGVSPLHF; DNA: TGTGCCAGCAGCTTAGCAGACTTTGGGGTTTCACCCCTCCACTTT
size: -; J: TRBJ1-1; V: TRBV11-2; D: -; CDR3: CASSLELLNTEAFF; DNA: TGTGCCAGCAGCTTAGAGCTTTTGAACACTGAAGCTTTCTTT
size: -; J: TRBJ2-7; V: TRBV19; D: -; CDR3: CASSIRGGNYEQYF; DNA: TGTGCCAGTAGTATAAGAGGGGGTAACTACGAGCAGTACTTC
size: -; J: TRBJ2-4; V: TRBV7-3; D: -; CDR3: CASSLRGESIQYF; DNA: TGTGCCAGCAGCTTAAGAGGGGAAAGCATTCAGTACTTC
size: once; J: TRBJ2-5; V: TRBV28; D: -; CDR3: CASTVGGGSETQYF; DNA: TGTGCCAGCACGGTGGGAGGGGGTTCAGAGACCCAGTACTTC
size: -; J: TRBJ1-2; V: TRBV6-1; D: -; CDR3: CASSEGQNYNYGYTF; DNA: TGTGCTAGCAGTGAAGGTCAAAACTATAACTATGGCTACACCTTC
size: -; J: TRBJ1-4; V: TRBV6-6; D: -; CDR3: CASSYARGATNEKLFF; DNA: TGTGCCAGCAGTTACGCCCGGGGAGCAACTAATGAAAAACTGTTTTTT
size: -; J: TRBJ2-7; V: TRBV10-3; D: TRBD2; CDR3: CAISPGTSGTYEQYF; DNA: TGTGCCATCAGCCCCGGGACTAGCGGAACCTACGAGCAGTACTTC
size: -; J: TRBJ2-5; V: TRBV20-1; D: -; CDR3: CSPSLRETQYF; DNA: TGCAGTCCATCCTTGAGAGAGACCCAGTACTTC
size: -; J: TRBJ2-7; V: TRBV19; D: -; CDR3: CASSIDDSPYEQYF; DNA: TGTGCCAGTAGTATCGACGACAGCCCCTACGAGCAGTACTTC
size: -; J: TRBJ2-3; V: TRBV4-1; D: TRBD2; CDR3: CASSPFIRGRVPDTQYF; DNA: TGCGCCAGCAGCCCCTTTATCCGCGGGAGAGTACCAGATACGCAGTATTTT
size: -; J: TRBJ1-2; V: TRBV29-1; D: TRBD1; CDR3: CSVEERGAGGAVSFGYTF; DNA: TGCAGCGTTGAAGAGCGGGGGGCAGGGGGCGCGGTTTCGTTCGGCTACACCTTC
size: -; J: TRBJ2-7; V: TRBV5-1; D: TRBD2; CDR3: CASPGLAGDNEQYF; DNA: TGCGCCAGCCCCGGACTAGCGGGGGATAACGAGCAGTACTTC
size: -; J: TRBJ2-1; V: TRBV19; D: TRBD2; CDR3: CASSKRTSGSDEQFF; DNA: TGTGCCAGTAGTAAACGGACTAGCGGGAGCGATGAGCAGTTCTTC
size: -; J: TRBJ2-5; V: TRBV7-9; D: -; CDR3: CASELFETQYF; DNA: TGTGCCAGCGAGCTCTTCGAGACCCAGTACTTC
size: -; J: TRBJ2-3; V: TRBV2; D: TRBD2; CDR3: CASKNRASGDSTDTQYF; DNA: TGTGCCAGCAAGAATAGGGCTAGCGGGGATAGCACAGATACGCAGTATTTT
size: -; J: TRBJ1-2; V: TRBV5-1; D: TRBD1; CDR3: CASSSTGTGIYGYTF; DNA: TGCGCCAGCAGCTCAACCGGGACAGGGATCTATGGCTACACCTTC
size: -; J: TRBJ2-7; V: TRBV5-1; D: -; CDR3: CASRTDSYEQYF; DNA: TGCGCCAGCCGGACAGACTCCTACGAGCAGTACTTC
size: -; J: TRBJ2-1; V: TRBV6-1; D: TRBD2; CDR3: CASTIDSGVHNEQFF; DNA: TGTGCCAGCACCATTGATAGCGGGGTCCACAATGAGCAGTTCTTC
size: -; J: TRBJ2-3; V: TRBV28; D: -; CDR3: CASLTSMDTQYF; DNA: TGTGCCAGTTTGACTAGTATGGATACGCAGTATTTT
size: -; J: TRBJ2-1; V: TRBV9; D: TRBD2; CDR3: CASSTPTGTSLNIYNEQFF; DNA: TGTGCCAGCAGTACACCGACAGGGACTAGCCTAAATATTTACAATGAGCAGTTCTTC
size: -; J: TRBJ2-1; V: TRBV11-2; D: -; CDR3: CASSLLGMGDNEQFF; DNA: TGTGCCAGCAGCTTACTTGGTATGGGTGACAATGAGCAGTTCTTC
size: -; J: TRBJ2-1; V: TRBV7-3; D: -; CDR3: CASSFSLAENNEQFF; DNA: TGTGCCAGCAGCTTCAGTCTGGCAGAAAACAATGAGCAGTTCTTC
size: -; J: TRBJ2-7; V: TRBV6-5; D: TRBD1; CDR3: CASSSPDRGPHEQYF; DNA: TGTGCCAGCAGTTCACCGGACAGGGGACCCCACGAGCAGTACTTC
size: -; J: TRBJ2-5; V: TRBV5-1; D: -; CDR3: CASSLVPTGYQETQYF; DNA: TGCGCCAGCAGCTTGGTTCCCACAGGCTACCAAGAGACCCAGTACTTC